The clone carrying this T cell receptor beta chain is a singleton in its sample. This sample was taken from a study of blood T cell repertoires in COVID-19. Background on the study: Whether acute or convalescent, the COVID-19 samples came from the United States, Italy and Spain. In each case, the material was cDNA or gDNA derived from T cells, B-cell-depleted T cells, or PBMCs.

Looked up from germline, CDR1 is MNHEY and CDR2 is SMNVEV (reference sequence). This CDR3 has 13 residues. Between the trimmed V and J ends, which lost 3 bases and 8 bases, there was a span of 13 bases. In the authors' methods: Reference gene primer amplification gave nucleated cell count estimates. Profiled with immunoSEQ multiplex PCR; TCRdb holds only in-frame clones, not every one. V and J calls and clone size come straight from that table; D and trimming were deduced from the DNA. The sample has approximately 200,000 clones, 80% to 90% seen once. This chain joins TRBV27 and TRBJ1-2, with D maybe TRBD1 (5 bases). The TCR comes from a human donor with active or convalescent COVID-19. The donor label of this sample is uncertain. The specimen sequenced was peripheral blood. The CDR3 loop reads CASSFLGVNGYTF. The CDR3, as DNA: TGTGCCAGCAGTTTCTTAGGGGTTAACGGCTACACCTTC.